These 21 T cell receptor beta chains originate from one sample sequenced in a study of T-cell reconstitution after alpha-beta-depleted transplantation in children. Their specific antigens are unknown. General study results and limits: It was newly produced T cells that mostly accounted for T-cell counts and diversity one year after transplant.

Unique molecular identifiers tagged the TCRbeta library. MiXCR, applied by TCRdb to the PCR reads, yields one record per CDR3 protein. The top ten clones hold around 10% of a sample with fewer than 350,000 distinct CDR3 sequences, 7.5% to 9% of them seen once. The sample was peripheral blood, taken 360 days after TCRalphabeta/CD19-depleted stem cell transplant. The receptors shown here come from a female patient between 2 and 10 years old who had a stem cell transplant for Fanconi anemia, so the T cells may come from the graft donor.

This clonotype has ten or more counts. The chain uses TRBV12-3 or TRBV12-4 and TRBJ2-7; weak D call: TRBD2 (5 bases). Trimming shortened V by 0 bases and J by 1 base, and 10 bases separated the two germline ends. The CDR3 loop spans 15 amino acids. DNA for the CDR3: TGTGCCAGCAGTTTAGCTCCCGGACTGTCCTACGAGCAGTACTTC. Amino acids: CASSLAPGLSYEQYF.

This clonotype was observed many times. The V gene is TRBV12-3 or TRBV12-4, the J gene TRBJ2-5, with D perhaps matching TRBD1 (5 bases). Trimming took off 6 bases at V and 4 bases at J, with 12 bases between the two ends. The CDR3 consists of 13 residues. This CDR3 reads CASSQGSRETQYF. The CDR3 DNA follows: TGTGCCAGCAGCCAGGGATCAAGAGAGACCCAGTACTTC.

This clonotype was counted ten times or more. CDR3 residues: CASSLLGGGPGTGELFF. CDR3 coding DNA: TGCGCCAGCAGCTTGCTTGGCGGGGGCCCCGGAACCGGGGAGCTGTTTTTT. The V gene is TRBV5-1, the J gene TRBJ2-2; possibly TRBD2 for D (7 bases). The CDR3 totals 17 residues. V gave up 1 base and J gave up 5 bases, with 18 bases separating them. Per germline, CDR1 SGHRS and CDR2 YFSETQ.

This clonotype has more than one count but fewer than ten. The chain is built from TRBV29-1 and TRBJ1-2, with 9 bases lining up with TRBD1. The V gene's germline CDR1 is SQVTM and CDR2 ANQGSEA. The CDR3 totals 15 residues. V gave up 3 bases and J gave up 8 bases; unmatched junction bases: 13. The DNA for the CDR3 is TGCAGCGTTGATGGGACAGGGTCCTCACCCGTAGGCTACACCTTC. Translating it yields CSVDGTGSSPVGYTF.

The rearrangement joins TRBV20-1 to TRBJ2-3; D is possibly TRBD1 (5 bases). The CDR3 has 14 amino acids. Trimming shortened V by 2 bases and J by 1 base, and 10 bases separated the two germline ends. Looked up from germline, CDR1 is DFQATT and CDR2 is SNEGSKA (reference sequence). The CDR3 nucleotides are TGCAGTGCTAGAAGGACATTACGCACAGATACGCAGTATTTT. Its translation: CSARRTLRTDTQYF.

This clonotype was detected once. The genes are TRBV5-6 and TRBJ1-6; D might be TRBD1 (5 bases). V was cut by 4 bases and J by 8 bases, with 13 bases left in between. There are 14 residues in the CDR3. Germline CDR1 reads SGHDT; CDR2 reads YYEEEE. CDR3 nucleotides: TGTGCCAGCAGCATGGGGGTTCGGGATTCACCCCTCCACTTT. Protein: CASSMGVRDSPLHF. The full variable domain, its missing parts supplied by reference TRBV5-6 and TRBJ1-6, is DAGVTQSPTHLIKTRGQQVTLRCSPKSGHDTVSWYQQALGQGPQFIFQYYEEEERQRGNFPDRFSGHQFPNYSSELNVNALLLGDSALYLCASSMGVRDSPLHFGNGTRLTVT.

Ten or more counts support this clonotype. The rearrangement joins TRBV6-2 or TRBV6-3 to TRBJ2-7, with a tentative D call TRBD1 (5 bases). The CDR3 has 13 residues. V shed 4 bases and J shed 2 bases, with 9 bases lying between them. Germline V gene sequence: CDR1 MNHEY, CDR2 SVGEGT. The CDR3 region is CASSFDRPYEQYF. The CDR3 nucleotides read TGTGCCAGCAGTTTTGACAGACCCTACGAGCAGTACTTC.

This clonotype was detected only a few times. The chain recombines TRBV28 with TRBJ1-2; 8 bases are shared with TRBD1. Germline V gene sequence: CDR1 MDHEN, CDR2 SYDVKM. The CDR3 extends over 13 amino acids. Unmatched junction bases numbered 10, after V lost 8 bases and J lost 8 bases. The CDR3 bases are TGTGCCAGCCTGACAGGGGCGTATCGGGGCTACACCTTC. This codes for CASLTGAYRGYTF.

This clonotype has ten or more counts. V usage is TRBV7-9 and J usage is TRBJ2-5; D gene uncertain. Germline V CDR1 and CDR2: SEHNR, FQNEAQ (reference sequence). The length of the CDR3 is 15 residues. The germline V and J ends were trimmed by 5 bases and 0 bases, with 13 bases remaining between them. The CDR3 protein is CASSIDHWYQETQYF. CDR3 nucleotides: TGTGCCAGCAGCATAGACCATTGGTACCAAGAGACCCAGTACTTC.

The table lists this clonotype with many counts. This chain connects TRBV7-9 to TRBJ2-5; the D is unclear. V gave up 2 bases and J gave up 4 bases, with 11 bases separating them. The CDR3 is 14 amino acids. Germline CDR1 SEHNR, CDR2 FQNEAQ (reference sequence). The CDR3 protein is CASSLKAYGETQYF. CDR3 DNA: TGTGCCAGCAGCTTAAAGGCATACGGAGAGACCCAGTACTTC.

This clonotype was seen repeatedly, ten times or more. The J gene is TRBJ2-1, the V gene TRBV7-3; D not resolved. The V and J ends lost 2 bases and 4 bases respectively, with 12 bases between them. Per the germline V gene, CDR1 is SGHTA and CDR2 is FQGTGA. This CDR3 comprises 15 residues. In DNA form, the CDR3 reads TGTGCCAGCAGCTTAGGTCAGCCTATATACAATGAGCAGTTCTTC. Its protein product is CASSLGQPIYNEQFF.

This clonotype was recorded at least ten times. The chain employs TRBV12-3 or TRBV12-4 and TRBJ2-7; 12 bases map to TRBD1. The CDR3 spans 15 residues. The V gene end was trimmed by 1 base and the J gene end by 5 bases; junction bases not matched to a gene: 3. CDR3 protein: CASSLVGQGADEQYF. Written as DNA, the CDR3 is TGTGCCAGCAGTTTAGTGGGACAGGGGGCCGACGAGCAGTACTTC.

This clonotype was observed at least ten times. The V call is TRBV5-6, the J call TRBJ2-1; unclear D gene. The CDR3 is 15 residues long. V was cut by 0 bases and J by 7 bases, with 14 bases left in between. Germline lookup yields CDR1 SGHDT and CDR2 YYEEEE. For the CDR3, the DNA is TGTGCCAGCAGCTTGGCGGCAGGTGAATGGAATGAGCAGTTCTTC. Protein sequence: CASSLAAGEWNEQFF.

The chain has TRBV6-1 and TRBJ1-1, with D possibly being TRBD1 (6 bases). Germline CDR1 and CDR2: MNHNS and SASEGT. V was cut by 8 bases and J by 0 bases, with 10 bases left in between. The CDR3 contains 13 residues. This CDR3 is CASGRTVNTEAFF. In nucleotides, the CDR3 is TGTGCCAGCGGTAGGACAGTGAACACTGAAGCTTTCTTT.

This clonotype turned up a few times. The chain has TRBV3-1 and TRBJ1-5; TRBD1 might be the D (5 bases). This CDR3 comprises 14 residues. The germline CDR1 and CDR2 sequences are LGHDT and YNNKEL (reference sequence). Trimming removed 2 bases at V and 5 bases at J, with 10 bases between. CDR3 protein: CASSQRQSDQPQHF. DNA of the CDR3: TGTGCCAGCAGCCAAAGACAGTCCGATCAGCCCCAGCATTTT.

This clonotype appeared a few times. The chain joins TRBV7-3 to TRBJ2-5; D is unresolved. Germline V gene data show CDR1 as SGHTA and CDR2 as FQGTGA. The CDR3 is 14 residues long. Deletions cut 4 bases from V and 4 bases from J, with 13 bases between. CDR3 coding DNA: TGTGCCAGCAGCTCACGGTGGGTGGGAGAGACCCAGTACTTC. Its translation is CASSSRWVGETQYF. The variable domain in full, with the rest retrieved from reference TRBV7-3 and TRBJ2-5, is GAGVSQTPSNKVTEKGKYVELRCDPISGHTALYWYRQSLGQGPEFLIYFQGTGAADDSGLPNDRFFAVRPEGSVSTLKIQRTERGDSAVYLCASSSRWVGETQYFGPGTRLLVL.

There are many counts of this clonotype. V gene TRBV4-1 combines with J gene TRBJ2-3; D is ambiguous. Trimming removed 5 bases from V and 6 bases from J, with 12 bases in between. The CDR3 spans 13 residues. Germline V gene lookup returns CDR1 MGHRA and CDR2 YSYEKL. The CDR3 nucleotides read TGCGCCAGCAGCGGAGCAGATCCGGATACGCAGTATTTT. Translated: CASSGADPDTQYF.

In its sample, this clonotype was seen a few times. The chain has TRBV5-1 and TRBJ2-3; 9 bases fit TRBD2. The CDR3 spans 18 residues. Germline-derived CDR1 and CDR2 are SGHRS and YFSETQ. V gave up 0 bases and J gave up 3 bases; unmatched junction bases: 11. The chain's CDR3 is CASSLESLAGGPTDTQYF. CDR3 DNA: TGCGCCAGCAGCTTGGAAAGTCTGGCGGGGGGGCCAACAGATACGCAGTATTTT.

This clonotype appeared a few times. CDR3 loop: CASSYRGAPRDTQYF. The CDR3 DNA reads TGTGCCAGCAGTTACCGCGGGGCCCCCCGAGATACGCAGTATTTT. The chain recombines TRBV6-2 or TRBV6-3 with TRBJ2-3; D possibly corresponds to TRBD2 (6 bases). This CDR3 contains 15 residues. Germline values: CDR1 MNHEY, CDR2 SVGEGT. V was shortened by 2 bases and J by 5 bases, with 14 bases between the two germline ends.

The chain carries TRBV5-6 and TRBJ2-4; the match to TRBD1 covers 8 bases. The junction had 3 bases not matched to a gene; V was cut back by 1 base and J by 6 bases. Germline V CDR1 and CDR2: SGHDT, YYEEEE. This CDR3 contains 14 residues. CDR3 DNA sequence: TGTGCCAGCAGCTTGCAGGGGGCAAGAAACATTCAGTACTTC. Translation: CASSLQGARNIQYF.

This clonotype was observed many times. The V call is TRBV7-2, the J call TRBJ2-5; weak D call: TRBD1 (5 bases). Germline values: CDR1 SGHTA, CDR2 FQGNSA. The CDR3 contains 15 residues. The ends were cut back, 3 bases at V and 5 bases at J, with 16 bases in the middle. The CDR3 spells CASSFLGQGGETQYF. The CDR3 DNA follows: TGTGCCAGCAGCTTCTTGGGGCAGGGTGGTGAGACCCAGTACTTC.